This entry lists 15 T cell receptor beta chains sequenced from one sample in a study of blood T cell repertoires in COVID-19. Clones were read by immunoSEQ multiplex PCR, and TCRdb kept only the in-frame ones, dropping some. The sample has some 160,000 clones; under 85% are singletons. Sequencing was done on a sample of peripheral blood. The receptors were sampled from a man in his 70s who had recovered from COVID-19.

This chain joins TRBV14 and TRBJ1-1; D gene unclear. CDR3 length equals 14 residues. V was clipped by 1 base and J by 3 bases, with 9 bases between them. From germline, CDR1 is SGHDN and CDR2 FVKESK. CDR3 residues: CASSQVTGYTEAFF. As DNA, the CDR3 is TGTGCCAGCAGCCAAGTGACCGGGTACACTGAAGCTTTCTTT.

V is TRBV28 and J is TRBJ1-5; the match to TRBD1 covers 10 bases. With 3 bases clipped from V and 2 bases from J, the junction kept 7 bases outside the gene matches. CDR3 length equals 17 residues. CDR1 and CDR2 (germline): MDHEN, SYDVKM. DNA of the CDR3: TGTGCCAGCAGTTTCGGACAGGGGGGGACCCGCAATCAGCCCCAGCATTTT. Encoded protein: CASSFGQGGTRNQPQHF.

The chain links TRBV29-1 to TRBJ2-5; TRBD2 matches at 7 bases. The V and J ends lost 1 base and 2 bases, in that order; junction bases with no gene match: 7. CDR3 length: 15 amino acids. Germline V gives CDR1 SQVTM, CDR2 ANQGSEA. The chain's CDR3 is CSVEVTGGIQETQYF. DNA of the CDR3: TGCAGCGTTGAAGTTACGGGAGGTATACAAGAGACCCAGTACTTC.

CDR3 region: CASCRDRDYEQYF. The CDR3 DNA is TGCGCCAGCTGCCGGGACAGGGACTACGAGCAGTACTTC. The rearrangement joins TRBV10-2 to TRBJ2-7, with 9 bases aligning to TRBD1. This CDR3 region has 13 residues. The V segment lost 8 bases and the J segment 3 bases; nucleotides outside the gene matches: 5. Germline V lookup: CDR1 WSHSY, CDR2 SAAADI.

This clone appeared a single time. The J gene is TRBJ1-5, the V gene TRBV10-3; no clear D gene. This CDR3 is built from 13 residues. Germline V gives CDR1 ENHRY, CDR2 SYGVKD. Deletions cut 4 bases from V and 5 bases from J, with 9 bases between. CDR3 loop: CAISGTTHQPQHF. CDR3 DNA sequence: TGTGCCATCAGTGGGACTACCCATCAGCCCCAGCATTTT.

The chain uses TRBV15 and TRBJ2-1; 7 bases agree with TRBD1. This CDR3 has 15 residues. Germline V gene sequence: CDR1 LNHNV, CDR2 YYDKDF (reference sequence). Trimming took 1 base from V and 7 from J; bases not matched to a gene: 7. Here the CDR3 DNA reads TGTGCCACCAGCAGAGTGTCACAGGGGACGAATGAGCAGTTCTTC. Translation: CATSRVSQGTNEQFF.

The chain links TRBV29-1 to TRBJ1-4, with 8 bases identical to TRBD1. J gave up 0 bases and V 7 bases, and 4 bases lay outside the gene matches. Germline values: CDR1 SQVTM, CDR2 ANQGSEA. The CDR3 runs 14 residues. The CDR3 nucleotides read TGCAGCGCACGGACAGGGACAACTAATGAAAAACTGTTTTTT. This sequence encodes CSARTGTTNEKLFF.

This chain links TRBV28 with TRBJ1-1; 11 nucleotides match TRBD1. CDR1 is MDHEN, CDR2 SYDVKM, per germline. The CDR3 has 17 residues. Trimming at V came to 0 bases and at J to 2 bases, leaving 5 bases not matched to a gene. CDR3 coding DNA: TGTGCCAGCAGTTTATGGCGGACAGGGGGCGGTAACACTGAAGCTTTCTTT. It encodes CASSLWRTGGGNTEAFF.

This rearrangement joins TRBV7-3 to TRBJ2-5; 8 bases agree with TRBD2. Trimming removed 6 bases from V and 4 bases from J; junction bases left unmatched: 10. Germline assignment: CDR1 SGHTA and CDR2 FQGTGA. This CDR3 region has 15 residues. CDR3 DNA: TGTGCCAGCAGTCCCGGGACTAGTGGAGGAGAGACCCAGTACTTC. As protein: CASSPGTSGGETQYF.

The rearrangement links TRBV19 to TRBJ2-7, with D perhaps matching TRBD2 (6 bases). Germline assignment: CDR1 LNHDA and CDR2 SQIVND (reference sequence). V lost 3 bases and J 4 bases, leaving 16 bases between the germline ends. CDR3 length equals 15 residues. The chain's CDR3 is CASSIVGSGGYEQYF. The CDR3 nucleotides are TGTGCCAGTAGTATCGTGGGTAGCGGAGGGTACGAGCAGTACTTC.

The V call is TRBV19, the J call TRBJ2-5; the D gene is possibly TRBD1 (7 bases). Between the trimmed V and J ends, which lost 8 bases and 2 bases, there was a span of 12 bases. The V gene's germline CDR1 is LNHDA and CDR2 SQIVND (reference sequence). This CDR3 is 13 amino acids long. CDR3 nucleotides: TGTGCCAGTCGGTCAGGGGGGCAAGAGACCCAGTACTTC. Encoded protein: CASRSGGQETQYF.

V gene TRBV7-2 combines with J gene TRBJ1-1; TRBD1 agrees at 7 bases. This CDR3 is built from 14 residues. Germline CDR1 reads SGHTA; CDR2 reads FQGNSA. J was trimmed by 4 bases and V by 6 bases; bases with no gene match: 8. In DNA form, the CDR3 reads TGTGCCAGCAGTACGATAGGGACAGCCACTGAAGCTTTCTTT. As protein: CASSTIGTATEAFF.

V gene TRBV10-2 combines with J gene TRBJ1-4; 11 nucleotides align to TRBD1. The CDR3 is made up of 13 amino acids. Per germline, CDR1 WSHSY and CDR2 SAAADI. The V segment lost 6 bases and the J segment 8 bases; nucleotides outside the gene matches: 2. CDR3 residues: CASRGQGDEKLFF. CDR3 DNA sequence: TGCGCCAGCAGGGGACAGGGGGACGAAAAACTGTTTTTT.

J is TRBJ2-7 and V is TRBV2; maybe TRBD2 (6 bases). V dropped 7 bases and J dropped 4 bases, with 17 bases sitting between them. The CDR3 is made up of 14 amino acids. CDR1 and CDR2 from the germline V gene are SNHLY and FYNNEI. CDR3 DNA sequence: TGTGCCAGCACCTACGCGGGATCTACTTACGAGCAGTACTTC. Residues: CASTYAGSTYEQYF.

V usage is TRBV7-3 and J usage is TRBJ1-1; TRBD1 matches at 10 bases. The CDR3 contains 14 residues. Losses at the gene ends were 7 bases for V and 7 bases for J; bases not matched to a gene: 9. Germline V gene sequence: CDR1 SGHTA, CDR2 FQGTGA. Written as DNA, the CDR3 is TGTGCCAGCACTAGGACAGGGGGTGGGGTTGAAGCTTTCTTT. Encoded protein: CASTRTGGGVEAFF.